This TCR beta chain came from a study of CXCR3-negative and CXCR3-positive naive CD8 T cells. Findings of the study overall: Naive cells that were CXCR3-positive had more hydrophobic TRB CDR3s (compared with CXCR3-negative naive cells). TRBV-TRBJ usage was alike in naive CXCR3-negative and CXCR3-positive cells but differed in memory cells. Diversity was high in both naive subsets and much lower in memory cells.

As to this clonotype: Antigen specificity is unknown.

UMI-labeled 5' RACE TRB cDNA libraries were prepared from the cells. From the 5' RACE reads, TCRdb lists one entry per CDR3 protein and no DNA. This sample's clone table lists tens of thousands of distinct CDR3 sequences. The CDR3 extends over 13 amino acids. The germline CDR1 and CDR2 sequences are ENHRY and SYGVKD. Definition of naive CD8+ T cells rested on a CD45RO-CCR7+CD27+CD95- profile. The chain joins TRBV10-3 to TRBJ2-5. The material sequenced was naive CXCR3+ CD8+ T cells from blood. Indicated subset: CD45RO-CCR7+CD27+CD95- naive CD8+ T cells expressing CXCR3 (TNR3+). The origin of this receptor is a human donor in good health. Some clones in this sample may be carry-over from other donors' samples. The CDR3 protein is CAISESGRETQYF.